This T cell receptor (beta chain) was obtained from a study of cytomegalovirus exposure and HLA in healthy donors (dated 2017 in TCRdb). General notes on the study: According to an earlier analysis of 587 of the donors, roughly 180 million T cells yielded 117 million unique TCR beta sequences and approximately 280 Gb of sequence data. An early release covering roughly 640 HLA-typed donors comprised approximately 290 gigabases of sequencing data and 85 million to 100 million unique TCR sequences. Of the 300 to 500 genotyped donors, roughly 76% were placed in the genetic ancestry cluster associated with self-reported Caucasian donors. The study aimed to test whether cataloging public T cell receptors could reveal signatures of past pathogen exposure. The study profiled the T cell repertoires of about 720 subjects by immunosequencing and related them to cytomegalovirus serostatus. Besides the first cohort of under 700 subjects, a separate validation cohort made up of around 120 different subjects was used. To predict cytomegalovirus infection status, the study brought together high-throughput TCR immunosequencing, statistical association of individual TCRs with disease status, and machine learning. In a later analysis, previously published TCR beta repertoires from 670 or so donors were re-analyzed and high-resolution HLA genotyping was added so that TCR occurrence patterns could be studied. The later analysis used no new phenotypic data to find candidate immune exposures, relying instead on TCR beta sequences and their occurrence across donors. An earlier analysis of 500 to 750 of the donors applied high-throughput TCR beta sequencing to assess whether each TCR beta V gene segment acted as functional or pseudogenic. Donor age, sex, ethnicity and CMV serostatus were compiled alongside the repertoire data. In a later genetic analysis, genome-wide SNP genotypes for about three fifths of the roughly 670 donors were used, and that subset was treated as a discovery cohort. All discovery cohort repertoires had been generated using a single sequencing platform. HLA typing included class I and class II loci at four-digit resolution. The number of donors typed differed by locus, with roughly 620-630 for A, B, C, DRB1 and DQB1, around 560 for DQA1, under 610 for DPA1, and some 470 for DPB1. Four or five DR-DQ haplotypes were treated as single units for association and clustering because of strong linkage in the cohort. On average, roughly 250,000 unique TCR beta nucleotide sequences were sequenced per donor among 398 genotyped donors of the cohort, with about 17% of those sequences being non-productive.

About this clone: Its antigen remains undetermined. No much larger clone is present one base from it, and per-base qualities are unavailable.

Results and caveats for the whole study, not just this receptor: Only TCR beta chains were sequenced in this cohort, and the absence of alpha or paired-chain data limited detectable features. Linkage disequilibrium might explain the correlated functional status among segregating V segments, but an unknown experimental factor could not be ruled out. The classifier was reported to diagnose cytomegalovirus status with high specificity and sensitivity in both the original and validation cohorts. An association between a missense DCLRE1C variant and V-gene and J-gene trimming of TCR beta chains was found in a later genetic analysis and replicated in an independent cohort. In a later analysis, the rate of TCR association differed among HLA loci, with DRB1 alleles having the most associated TCRs and HLA-C alleles having the fewest. According to the authors, the approach could potentially be generalized to other disease states and immunological phenotypes. According to a later analysis, most CMV-associated TCR beta chains appeared to be HLA-restricted, and the HLA associations seemed to be driven largely by CMV exposure. Immune exposure information for the cohort was limited to CMV serostatus. Several of the top co-occurrence clusters appeared to be linked to parvovirus B19, influenza, CMV and Epstein-Barr virus, according to a later analysis. Three of the identified cytomegalovirus-associated TCR beta chains were confirmed in vitro to be specific for cytomegalovirus antigens. A cluster of highly shared sequence variants was judged likely to be a technical artifact of the sequencing pipeline. The presence/absence analyses assumed that sequencing depth was roughly uniform across donors, and that assumption may not be true. In a later analysis, HLA-associated TCR beta chains showed more clonal expansion and lower generation probabilities than non-associated chains that were equally common. In an earlier analysis of around 600 of the donors, most TCR beta V segments appeared in productive rearrangements about 87% or about 30% of the time, broadly matching IMGT annotations. HLA typing was unavailable for some donors at each locus, so association tests used only the typed subset. When HLA alleles, especially DR and DQ, strongly co-occurred, attributing TCR associations to individual alleles was difficult. A further reported finding was that TCR beta sequences accurately predicted the HLA-A and HLA-B alleles for most subjects in the first cohort. In a later analysis, some 18,000 TCR beta sequences were associated with specific HLA alleles at a false discovery rate of 0.05. Most TCR sequences were seen in very few donors, while some public TCRs were found in many individuals. Some IMGT-functional V segments, including TRBV6-2 and TRBV6-3, could not be distinguished by the 87-base-pair reads and were therefore excluded. Approximately 18 rarely observed V segments, including chromosome 9 orphons, were excluded from the earlier analysis of some 590 of the donors because counts were too low. In the study, some 180 TCR beta chains were listed as associated with cytomegalovirus. In a later genetic analysis, fewer N-insertions in productive TCRs were reported among donors in an Asian-associated ancestry cluster than the roughly 700-donor mean.

In total, approximately 700 healthy bone marrow donors made up the cohort. At the time of sampling, every cohort member was nominally healthy, though immune exposures that went unrecorded were likely present. The donor was CMV seropositive and was included in the group of about 290 seropositive cohort members. Every donor gave a peripheral blood sample, and the peripheral blood mononuclear cells from that sample were used for TCR beta sequencing. Genomic DNA extraction from the blood cell samples was performed with the Qiagen DNeasy Blood Extraction Kit. The method behind the library was the immunoSEQ multiplex PCR assay. A mixture of 60 forward primers for TCR Vbeta segments and 13 reverse primers for TCR Jbeta segments was used in the multiplex PCR. A multiplex PCR assay on genomic DNA amplified the CDR3 region of rearranged TCR beta genes. The amplified TCR beta libraries were sequenced on the Illumina HiSeq System as 87-base-pair reads. The published analysis was carried out like this. Across the 600 to 700 repertoires, a later analysis counted approximately 75 million unique TCR beta chains, around 11 million of which were shared by at least two donors. Raw reads were error-corrected and collapsed into unique sequences with a nearest-neighbor algorithm that merged closely related sequences to remove PCR and sequencing errors. V, D and J gene segments were assigned by aligning CDR3 sequences to IMGT reference sequences. For a sequence to be retained, at least a six-nucleotide match to both a V gene segment and a J gene segment was required. Rearrangements were classified as productive when the CDR3 lacked stop codons and remained in frame with V and J, and all other rearrangements were classified as non-productive. CDR3 was defined according to IMGT convention as the region running from the second conserved V-encoded cysteine to the conserved J-encoded phenylalanine. The earlier analysis of some 540 of the donors excluded any sequence lacking an unambiguous match to a single V gene segment. In an earlier analysis of some 590 of the donors, a V segment was called functional when productive rearrangements were above 56.7%, and segregating when the standard deviation between donors exceeded 5%. A statistical classification framework was developed to diagnose cytomegalovirus status using the catalog of TCR beta chain sequences. A later analysis assigned V and J genes by comparing TCR nucleotide sequences with IMGT/GENE-DB human TR gene sequences. The TCRdist pipeline was used in a later analysis to assign CDR3 sequences and most-parsimonious VDJ recombination scenarios. In a later analysis, each TCR beta chain was defined by its CDR3 amino acid sequence together with its V-gene family, and reads without a unique V-gene family were excluded. In a later analysis, a few hundred highly shared, low-generation-probability nucleotide sequences were removed to address suspected cross-contamination and a sequencing artifact. For each public chain, a later analysis derived a clonal expansion index from normalized ranks of inferred template counts within each repertoire. A later analysis computed generation probabilities with a VDJ recombination model fitted to out-of-frame rearrangements, and checked the results against IGoR. Hypergeometric tests were used in a later analysis to score TCR-TCR, TCR-HLA and TCR-CMV co-occurrence, with a repertoire-size bias correction applied to the TCR pairs. In a later analysis, false discovery rates were estimated by permuting HLA or CMV assignments 20 times. In a later analysis, co-occurring TCRs were grouped using DBSCAN, and TCRdist sequence similarity was added for clustering within HLA-allele-positive subsets. For co-occurrence clustering, repertoires with fewer than 30,000 or more than 120,000 public chains were excluded, along with five repertoires with anomalous nucleotide sharing. Not all clones reach the TCRdb copy of this immuneACCESS table, which keeps in-frame sequences only. Checked studies attribute under half of the gap to unresolved V genes and leave the rest unexplained. V and J calls and clone size are those listed in that table; D and trimming were worked out from the DNA. For this sample there are 110,000 to 150,000 clones; more than 75% appear just once. The ten most abundant clones make up roughly 3.2% of the sample.

Per the germline V gene, SGHRS is the CDR1 and YFSETQ is the CDR2. V is pared back by 4 bases and J by 3 bases, with 7 bases lying between the germline termini. Measured from the cysteine to the phenylalanine, the CDR3 is 12 residues long. Kept here is only the CDR3 DNA, which spans 36 bases and is read in frame from base 1. The receptor's source is a man between 18 and 29 years old in good health and CMV-seropositive. What was sequenced was PBMCs. Rearrangement joined TRBV5-1 to TRBJ1-2; TRBD1 is a possible D gene, resting on 5 matching bases. The nucleotide sequence reads TGCGCCAGCAGCGACAGTGACTATGGCTACACCTTC. Its translation is CASSDSDYGYTF.